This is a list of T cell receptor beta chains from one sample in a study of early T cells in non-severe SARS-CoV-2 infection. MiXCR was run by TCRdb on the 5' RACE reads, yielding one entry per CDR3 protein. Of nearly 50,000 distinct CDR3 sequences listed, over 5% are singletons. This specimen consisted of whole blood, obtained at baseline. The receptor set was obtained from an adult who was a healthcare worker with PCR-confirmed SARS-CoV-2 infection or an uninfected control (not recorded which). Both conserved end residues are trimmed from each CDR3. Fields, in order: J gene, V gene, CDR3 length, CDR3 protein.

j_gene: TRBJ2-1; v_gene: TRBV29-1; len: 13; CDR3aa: SVQGGTSSYNEQF
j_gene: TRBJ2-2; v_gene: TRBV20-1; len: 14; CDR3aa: SASPLLAANTGELF
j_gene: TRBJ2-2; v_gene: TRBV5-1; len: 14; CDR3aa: ASSLVGSPNTGELF
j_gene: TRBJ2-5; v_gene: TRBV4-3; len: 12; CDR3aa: ASSQGPAEETQY
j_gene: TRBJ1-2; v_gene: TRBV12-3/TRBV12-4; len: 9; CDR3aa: ASSFAQGSI
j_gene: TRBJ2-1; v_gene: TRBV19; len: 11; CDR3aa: ASSKGAYNEQF
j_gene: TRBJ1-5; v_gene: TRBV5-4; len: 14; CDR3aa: ASSLVHGDGNQPQH
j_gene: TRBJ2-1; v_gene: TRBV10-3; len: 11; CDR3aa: AISGTGVDEQF
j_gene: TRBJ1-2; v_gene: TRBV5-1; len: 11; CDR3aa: ASSLTSNYGYT
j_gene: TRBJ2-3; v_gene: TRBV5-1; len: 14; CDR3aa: ASSLVRLNDLDTQY
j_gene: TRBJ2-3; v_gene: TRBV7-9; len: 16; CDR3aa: ASSLRTLGDRVGDTQY
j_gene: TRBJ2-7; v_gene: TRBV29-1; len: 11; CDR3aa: SVASGGSYEQY
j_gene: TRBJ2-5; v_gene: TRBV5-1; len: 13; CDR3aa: TSSLTSIRTETQY
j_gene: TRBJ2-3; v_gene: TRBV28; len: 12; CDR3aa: ASRDYHLTDTQY
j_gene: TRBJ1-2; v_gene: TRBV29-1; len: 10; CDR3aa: SGSGGRYGYT
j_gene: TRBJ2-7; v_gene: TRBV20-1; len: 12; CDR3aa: SAARGTDSYEQY
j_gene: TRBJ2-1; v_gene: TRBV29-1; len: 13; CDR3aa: SVEAPTSGGNEQF
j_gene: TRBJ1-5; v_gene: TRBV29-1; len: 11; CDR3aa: SVVDNSNQPQH
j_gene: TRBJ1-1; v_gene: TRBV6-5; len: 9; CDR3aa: ASLTSGEAF
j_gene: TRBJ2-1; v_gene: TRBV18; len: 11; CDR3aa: ASSPPSVNEQF
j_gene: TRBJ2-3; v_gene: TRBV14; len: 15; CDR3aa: ASSQVRLASSTDTQY
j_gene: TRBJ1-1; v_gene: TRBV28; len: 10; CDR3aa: ASKQLNTEAF
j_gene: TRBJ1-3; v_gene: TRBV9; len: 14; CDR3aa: ASSVGSSSSGNTIY
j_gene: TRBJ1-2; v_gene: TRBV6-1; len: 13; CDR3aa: ASSFRTTANYGYT
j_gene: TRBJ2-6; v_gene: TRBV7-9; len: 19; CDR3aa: ASSLAHPGKQLFPGANVLT
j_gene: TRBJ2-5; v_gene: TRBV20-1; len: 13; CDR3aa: SASLTGTSRETQY
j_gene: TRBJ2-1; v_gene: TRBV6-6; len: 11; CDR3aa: ASSLRAYNEQF
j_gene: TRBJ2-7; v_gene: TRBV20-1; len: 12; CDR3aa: SARVPGQGLKQY
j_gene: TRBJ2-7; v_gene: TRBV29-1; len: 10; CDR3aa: SATSGINEQY
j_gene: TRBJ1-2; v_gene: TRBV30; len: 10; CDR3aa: AWSSVNYGYT
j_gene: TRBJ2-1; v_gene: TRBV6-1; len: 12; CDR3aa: ASSGTRGLDEQF
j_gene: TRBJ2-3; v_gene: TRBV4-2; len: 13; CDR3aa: ASSQDLLTGDTQY
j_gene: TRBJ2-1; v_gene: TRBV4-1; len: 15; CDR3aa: ASSQRPGLAGGMEQF
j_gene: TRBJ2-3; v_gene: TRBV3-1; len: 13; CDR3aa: ASSLGTGDSDTQY
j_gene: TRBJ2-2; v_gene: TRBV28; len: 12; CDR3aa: ASSAGTGIRELF
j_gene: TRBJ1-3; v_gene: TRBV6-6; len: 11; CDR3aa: ASREGSKNTIY
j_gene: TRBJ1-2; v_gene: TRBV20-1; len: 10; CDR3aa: SAVGGGNGYT
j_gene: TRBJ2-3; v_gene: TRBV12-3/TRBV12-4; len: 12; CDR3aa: ASRHSGSTDTQY
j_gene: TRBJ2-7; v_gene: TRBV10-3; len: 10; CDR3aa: AISDLVDEQY
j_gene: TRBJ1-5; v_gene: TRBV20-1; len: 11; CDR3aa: SAYPHSDQPQH